This entry is about one TCR beta chain. Generated by immunoSEQ multiplex PCR, the TCRdb table keeps only in-frame clones and is missing some. The table records 250,000 to 350,000 clones, roughly 87% of them present only once. The data were obtained in a study of blood T cell repertoires in COVID-19. Study-wide context: Samples representing acute and convalescent COVID-19 were sourced from the United States, Italy and Spain.

Trimming pared 3 bases from V and 5 bases from J, leaving 17 bases between. Germline CDR1 is SEHNR and CDR2 is FQNEAQ (reference sequence). The CDR3 contains 16 residues. The specimen sequenced was peripheral blood. The V gene is TRBV7-9, the J gene TRBJ2-1, with D perhaps matching TRBD2 (7 bases). The sequence came from a man between 18 and 35 years old with active or convalescent COVID-19. In DNA, the CDR3 is TGTGCCAGCAGCTTGGGGGGGCGGGGCCCTCACAATGAGCAGTTCTTC. This gives the protein CASSLGGRGPHNEQFF.